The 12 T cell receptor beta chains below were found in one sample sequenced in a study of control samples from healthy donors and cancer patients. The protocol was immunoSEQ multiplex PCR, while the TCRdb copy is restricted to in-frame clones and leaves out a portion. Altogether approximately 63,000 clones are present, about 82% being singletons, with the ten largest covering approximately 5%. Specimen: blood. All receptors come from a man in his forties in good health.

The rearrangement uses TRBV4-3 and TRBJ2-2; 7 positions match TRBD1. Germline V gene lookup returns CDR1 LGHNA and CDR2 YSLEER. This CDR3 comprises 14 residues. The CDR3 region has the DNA TGCCCCACCAGCCGACAGGGGAACACCGGGGAGCTGTTTTTT. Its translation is CPTSRQGNTGELFF.

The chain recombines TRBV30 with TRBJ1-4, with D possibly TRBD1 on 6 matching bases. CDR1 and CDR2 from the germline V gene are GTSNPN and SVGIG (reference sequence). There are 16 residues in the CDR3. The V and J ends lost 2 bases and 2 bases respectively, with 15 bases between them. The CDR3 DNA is TGTGCCTGGAGTCCCTACCGGACAGCCACTAATGAAAAACTGTTTTTT. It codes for CAWSPYRTATNEKLFF.

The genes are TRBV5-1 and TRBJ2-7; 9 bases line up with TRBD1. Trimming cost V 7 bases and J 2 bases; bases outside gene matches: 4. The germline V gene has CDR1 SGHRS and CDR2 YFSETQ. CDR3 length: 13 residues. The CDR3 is CASRRTGAYEQYF. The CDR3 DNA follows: TGCGCCAGCCGACGGACAGGGGCCTACGAGCAGTACTTC. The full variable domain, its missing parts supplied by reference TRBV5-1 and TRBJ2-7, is KAGVTQTPRYLIKTRGQQVTLSCSPISGHRSVSWYQQTPGQGLQFLFEYFSETQRNKGNFPGRFSGRQFSNSRSEMNVSTLELGDSALYLCASRRTGAYEQYFGPGTRLTVT.

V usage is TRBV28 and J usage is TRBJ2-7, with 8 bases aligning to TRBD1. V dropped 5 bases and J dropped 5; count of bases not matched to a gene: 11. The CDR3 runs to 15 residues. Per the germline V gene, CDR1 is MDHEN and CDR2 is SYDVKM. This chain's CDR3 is CASSRLTGEVNEQYF. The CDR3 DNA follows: TGTGCCAGCAGTCGGCTGACAGGGGAGGTAAACGAGCAGTACTTC.

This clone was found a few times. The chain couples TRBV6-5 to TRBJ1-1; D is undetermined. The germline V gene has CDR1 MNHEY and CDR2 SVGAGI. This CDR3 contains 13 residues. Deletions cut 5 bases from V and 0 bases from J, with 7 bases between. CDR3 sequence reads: CASSLSLNTEAFF. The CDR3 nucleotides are TGTGCCAGCAGTCTAAGCCTGAACACTGAAGCTTTCTTT.

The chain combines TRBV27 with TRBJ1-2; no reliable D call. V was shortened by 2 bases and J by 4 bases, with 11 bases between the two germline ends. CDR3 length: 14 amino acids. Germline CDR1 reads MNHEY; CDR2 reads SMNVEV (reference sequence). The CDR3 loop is CASSLRRNSYGYTF. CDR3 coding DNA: TGTGCCAGCAGTTTAAGACGGAACAGCTATGGCTACACCTTC.

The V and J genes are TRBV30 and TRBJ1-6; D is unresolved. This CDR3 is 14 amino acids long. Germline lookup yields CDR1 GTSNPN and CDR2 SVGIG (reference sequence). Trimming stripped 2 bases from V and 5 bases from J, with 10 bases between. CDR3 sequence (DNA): TGTGCCTGGAGTAAAGGCCAGGATAATTCACCCCTCCACTTT. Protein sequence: CAWSKGQDNSPLHF.

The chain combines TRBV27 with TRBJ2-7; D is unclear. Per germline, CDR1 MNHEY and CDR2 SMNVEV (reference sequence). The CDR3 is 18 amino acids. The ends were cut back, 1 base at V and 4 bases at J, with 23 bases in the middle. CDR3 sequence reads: CASSLLAYGTRRIYEQYF. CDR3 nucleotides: TGTGCCAGCAGTTTATTGGCGTATGGCACCCGGCGGATTTACGAGCAGTACTTC.

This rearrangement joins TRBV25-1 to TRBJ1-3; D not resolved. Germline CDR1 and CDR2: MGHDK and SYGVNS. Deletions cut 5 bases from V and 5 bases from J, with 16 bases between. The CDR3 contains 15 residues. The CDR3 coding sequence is TGTGCCAGCAGTCTTTTCCGGGATCCTAGAAACACCATATATTTT. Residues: CASSLFRDPRNTIYF.

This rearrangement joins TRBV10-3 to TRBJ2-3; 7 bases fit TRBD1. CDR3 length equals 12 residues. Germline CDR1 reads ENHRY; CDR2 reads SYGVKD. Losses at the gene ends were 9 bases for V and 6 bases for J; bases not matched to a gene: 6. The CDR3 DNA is TGTGCCATACAGGGGAGTGGGGATACGCAGTATTTT. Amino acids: CAIQGSGDTQYF.

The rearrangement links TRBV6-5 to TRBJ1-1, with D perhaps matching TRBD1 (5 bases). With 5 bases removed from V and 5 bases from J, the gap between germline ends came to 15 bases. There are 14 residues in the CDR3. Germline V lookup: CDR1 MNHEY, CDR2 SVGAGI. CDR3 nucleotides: TGTGCCAGCAGTATGACGTCAGGGCGGACTGAAGCTTTCTTT. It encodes CASSMTSGRTEAFF.

DNA of the CDR3: TGTGCCAGCAGCCAAGATCGCGGGAGCTACAATGAGCAGTTCTTC. Protein: CASSQDRGSYNEQFF. The rearrangement links TRBV3-1 (or the pseudogene TRBV3-2) to TRBJ2-1, with 7 bases identical to TRBD2. The J segment lost 3 bases and the V segment lost 0 bases, leaving 2 bases of the junction unmatched. This CDR3 spans 15 amino acids. The germline gives CDR1 LGHDT, CDR2 YNNKEL (reference sequence).